This TCR beta chain was identified in a study of STAT3 mutations in large granular lymphocyte leukemia. Of note for this clone: Its antigen is unknown.

Average productive template count per sample was about 44,000. Measured with immunoSEQ multiplex PCR; TCRdb has only the in-frame clones, and not every one. The data show over 30,000 clones, approximately 83% seen once. Broader study findings: Every T-LGLL patient had at least one immunodominant TCRbeta clonotype. Sampling intervals varied between patients and samples.

From germline, CDR1 is KGHSH and CDR2 LQKENI. The junction had 4 bases not matched to a gene; V was cut back by 3 bases and J by 4 bases. The CDR3 length is 16 residues. Sequencing was carried out using peripheral blood mononuclear cells. This receptor was identified in a man aged 55 to 69 with T-cell large granular lymphocyte leukemia. Some clones in this sample may be carry-over from other donors' samples. The V gene is TRBV18, the J gene TRBJ1-4; 11 bases line up with TRBD1. CDR3 in amino acids: CASSPGQGAGNEKLFF. The CDR3 nucleotides read TGTGCCAGCTCACCTGGACAGGGGGCGGGTAATGAAAAACTGTTTTTT.